One sample yielded the 12 T cell receptor beta chains listed below, sequenced in a study of cytomegalovirus exposure and HLA in healthy donors. In the PCR, 60 Vbeta and 13 Jbeta primers were used. The protocol was immunoSEQ multiplex PCR, while the TCRdb copy is restricted to in-frame clones and leaves out a portion. The table records around 120,000 clones, about 80% of them present only once. The sequencing sample was made of PBMCs. These receptors were obtained from a male donor in good health and CMV-seronegative.

In nucleotides, the CDR3 is TGTGCCAGCAGCCCATGGGGGACAGGGGGGACCACTGAAGCTTTCTTT. This codes for CASSPWGTGGTTEAFF. This chain connects TRBV7-8 to TRBJ1-1; 11 nucleotides align to TRBD1. Germline V gene lookup returns CDR1 SGHVS and CDR2 FQNEAQ. This CDR3 region has 16 residues. V lost 5 bases, J lost 4 bases, and 9 bases stayed unmatched.

The chain couples TRBV19 to TRBJ2-3; the D gene is possibly TRBD1 (6 bases). CDR1 is LNHDA and CDR2 is SQIVND in the germline V gene (reference sequence). There are 15 residues in the CDR3. The V end was cut by 2 bases, the J end by 9 bases, with 18 bases between. CDR3 amino acids: CASSISWQGQETQYF. The CDR3 nucleotides read TGTGCCAGTAGTATAAGTTGGCAGGGACAAGAAACGCAGTATTTT.

The rearrangement uses TRBV4-1 and TRBJ2-5; D is possibly TRBD1 (6 bases). CDR1 is MGHRA, CDR2 YSYEKL, per germline. This CDR3 has 16 residues. V was shortened by 0 bases and J by 5 bases, with 16 bases between the two germline ends. CDR3: CASSQDFKQGTETQYF. CDR3 DNA: TGCGCCAGCAGCCAAGATTTTAAACAGGGTACGGAGACCCAGTACTTC.

This sequence joins TRBV29-1 and TRBJ2-2; 10 nucleotides line up with TRBD1. This CDR3 spans 17 amino acids. V lost 3 bases and J lost 3; bases outside the gene matches: 10. Per the germline V gene, CDR1 is SQVTM and CDR2 is ANQGSEA. This chain's CDR3 is CSVEGSRDRGYTGELFF. The CDR3 nucleotides read TGCAGCGTTGAGGGTTCCCGGGACAGGGGATACACCGGGGAGCTGTTTTTT.

This clone came up once. V and J are TRBV25-1 and TRBJ1-2; D not resolved. V gave up 6 bases and J gave up 8 bases, with 19 bases separating them. The CDR3 has 14 amino acids. Per the germline V gene, CDR1 is MGHDK and CDR2 is SYGVNS. CDR3 nucleotide sequence: TGTGCCAGCAGGGCCCAGTCTTGGAGAGGGGGCTACACCTTC. It codes for CASRAQSWRGGYTF.

This clone was seen a handful of times. The chain is built from TRBV7-9 and TRBJ2-1; 13 bases map to TRBD2. The CDR3 length is 17 residues. Germline CDR1 is SEHNR and CDR2 is FQNEAQ (reference sequence). V lost 5 bases to trimming and J lost 5 bases; unmatched junction nucleotides: 9. The CDR3 region is CASSTPPGLAGDNEQFF. The CDR3, as DNA: TGTGCCAGCAGCACCCCCCCCGGACTAGCGGGGGACAATGAGCAGTTCTTC.

The CDR3 is CASSWTGSYEQYF. In DNA, the CDR3 is TGTGCCAGCAGCTGGACAGGATCCTACGAGCAGTACTTC. J is TRBJ2-7 and V is TRBV28, with 7 nucleotides matching TRBD1. V shed 6 bases, J shed 1 base, and the junction held 3 bases outside the gene matches. The CDR3 totals 13 residues. The V gene's germline CDR1 is MDHEN and CDR2 SYDVKM.

V is TRBV6-5 and J is TRBJ1-5; a weak D match, TRBD1 (6 bases). CDR1 is MNHEY and CDR2 is SVGAGI in the germline V gene. V was trimmed by 6 bases and J by 1 base, leaving 13 bases between them. CDR3 size: 15 residues. The CDR3 sequence: CASRDTGKSNQPQHF. The CDR3 DNA reads as TGTGCCAGCAGGGATACAGGGAAGAGCAATCAGCCCCAGCATTTT.

The CDR3 DNA reads TGTGCCAGTAGTAGGGCTCGGGGGAAGGGTGAGCAGTTCTTC. This encodes CASSRARGKGEQFF. The rearrangement links TRBV19 to TRBJ2-1, with a possible D match to TRBD2 (6 bases). The CDR3 has 14 amino acids. V was cut by 4 bases and J by 9 bases, with 16 bases left in between. Looked up from germline, CDR1 is LNHDA and CDR2 is SQIVND (reference sequence).

This clone was counted once. In DNA form, the CDR3 reads TGTGCCAGCAGCTTAGACTCAGGGAACAATCAGCCCCAGCATTTT. Translating gives CASSLDSGNNQPQHF. The chain couples TRBV7-9 to TRBJ1-5; tentative D call: TRBD1 (5 bases). V was shortened by 1 base and J by 3 bases, with 10 bases between the two germline ends. The CDR3 is 15 amino acids. From germline, CDR1 is SEHNR and CDR2 FQNEAQ (reference sequence).

This clone was observed a single time. The chain uses TRBV9 and TRBJ1-1; maybe TRBD1 (5 bases). Trimming pared 4 bases from V and 3 bases from J, leaving 7 bases between. The CDR3 sequence is 12 residues long. Germline values: CDR1 SGDLS, CDR2 YYNGEE. The CDR3 sequence: CASSLRDTEAFF. CDR3 nucleotides: TGTGCCAGCAGCCTCAGGGACACTGAAGCTTTCTTT. The full variable domain, its missing parts supplied by reference TRBV9 and TRBJ1-1, is DSGVTQTPKHLITATGQRVTLRCSPRSGDLSVYWYQQSLDQGLQFLIQYYNGEERAKGNILERFSAQQFPDLHSELNLSSLELGDSALYFCASSLRDTEAFFGQGTRLTVV.

This rearrangement joins TRBV12-5 to TRBJ2-5, with D possibly TRBD2 on 6 matching bases. The V end lost 0 bases, the J end lost 0 bases, and 17 bases lay between the germline ends. This CDR3 spans 18 amino acids. The germline CDR1 and CDR2 sequences are LGHNT and FRNRAP. CDR3 loop: CASGLVPKGGEYQETQYF. CDR3 in DNA: TGTGCTAGTGGTTTGGTACCTAAGGGCGGGGAGTACCAAGAGACCCAGTACTTC.